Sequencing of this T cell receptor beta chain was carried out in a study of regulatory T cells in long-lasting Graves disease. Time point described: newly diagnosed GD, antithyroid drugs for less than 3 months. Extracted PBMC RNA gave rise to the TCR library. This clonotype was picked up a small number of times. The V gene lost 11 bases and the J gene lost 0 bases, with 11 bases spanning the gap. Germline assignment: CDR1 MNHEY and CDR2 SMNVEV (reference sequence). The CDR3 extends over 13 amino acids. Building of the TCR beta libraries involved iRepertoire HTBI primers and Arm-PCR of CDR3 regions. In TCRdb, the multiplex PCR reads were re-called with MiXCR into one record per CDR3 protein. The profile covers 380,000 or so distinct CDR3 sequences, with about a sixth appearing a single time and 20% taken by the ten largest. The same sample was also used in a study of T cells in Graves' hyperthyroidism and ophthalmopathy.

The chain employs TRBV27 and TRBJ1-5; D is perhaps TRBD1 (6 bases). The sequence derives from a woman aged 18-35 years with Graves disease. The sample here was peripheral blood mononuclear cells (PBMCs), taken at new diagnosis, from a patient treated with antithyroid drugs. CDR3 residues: CAVGGYSNQPQHF. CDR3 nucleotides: TGTGCCGTCGGGGGCTATAGCAATCAGCCCCAGCATTTT.